The 3 T cell receptor beta chains in this list originate from one sample, sequenced in a study of T cell responses to AZD1222 COVID-19 vaccine. TCRdb's table, derived via immunoSEQ multiplex PCR, lists solely in-frame clones and lacks some. Among approximately 89,000 clones listed, just over 90% were seen once. The starting material was peripheral blood, obtained 28 days after the second AZD1222 dose. Every receptor here comes from an adult who received the AZD1222 COVID-19 vaccine.

The V gene is TRBV25-1, the J gene TRBJ1-4; no reliable D call. V gave up 5 bases and J gave up 8 bases, with 18 bases separating them. Germline lookup yields CDR1 MGHDK and CDR2 SYGVNS. CDR3 size: 15 residues. The CDR3 region is CASSPPGRVEEKLFF. The CDR3 DNA reads TGTGCCAGCAGTCCCCCGGGGAGGGTTGAGGAAAAACTGTTTTTT.

The rearrangement links TRBV5-1 to TRBJ2-1; TRBD2 matches 8 bases. Germline V gene lookup returns CDR1 SGHRS and CDR2 YFSETQ. The CDR3 has 14 residues. V trimming: 6 bases; J trimming: 3 bases; junction bases outside the gene matches: 5. The CDR3 DNA reads TGCGCCAGCAACGGGGGGGCCCTCTACAATGAGCAGTTCTTC. Translated, it gives CASNGGALYNEQFF. The variable domain in full, with the rest retrieved from reference TRBV5-1 and TRBJ2-1, is KAGVTQTPRYLIKTRGQQVTLSCSPISGHRSVSWYQQTPGQGLQFLFEYFSETQRNKGNFPGRFSGRQFSNSRSEMNVSTLELGDSALYLCASNGGALYNEQFFGPGTRLTVL.

This chain connects TRBV27 to TRBJ1-1; D may be TRBD1 (6 bases). Germline lookup yields CDR1 MNHEY and CDR2 SMNVEV (reference sequence). This CDR3 region has 11 residues. V dropped 7 bases and J dropped 11 bases, with 14 bases sitting between them. The CDR3 sequence: CASTFRGDAFF. The CDR3 DNA follows: TGTGCCAGCACCTTCAGGGGTGACGCTTTCTTT.